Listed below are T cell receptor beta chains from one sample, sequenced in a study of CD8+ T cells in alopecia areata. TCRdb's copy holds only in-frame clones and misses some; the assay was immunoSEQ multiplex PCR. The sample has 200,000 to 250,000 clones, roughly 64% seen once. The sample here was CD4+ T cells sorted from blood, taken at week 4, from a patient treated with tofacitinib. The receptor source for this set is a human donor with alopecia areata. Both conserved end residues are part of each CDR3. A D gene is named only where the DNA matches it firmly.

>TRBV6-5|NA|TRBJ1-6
TGTGCCAGCACCAAACAGGGAGGTAATTCACCCCTCCACTTT
CASTKQGGNSPLHF
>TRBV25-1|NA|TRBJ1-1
TGTGCCAGCAGTCTCCTCATGAACACTGAAGCTTTCTTT
CASSLLMNTEAFF
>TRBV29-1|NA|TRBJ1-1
TGCAGCGCGGAGTTGAACACTGAAGCTTTCTTT
CSAELNTEAFF
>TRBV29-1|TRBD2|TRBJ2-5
TGCAGCTTCCGGAGCGGGGGGCAAGAGACCCAGTACTTC
CSFRSGGQETQYF
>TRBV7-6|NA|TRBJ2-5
TGTGCCAGCAGCTTAGAAGGTTGGCAAGAGACCCAGTACTTC
CASSLEGWQETQYF
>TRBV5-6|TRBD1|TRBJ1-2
TGTGCCGGCAGCTTAGACAGGGGGAACTATGGCTACACCTTC
CAGSLDRGNYGYTF
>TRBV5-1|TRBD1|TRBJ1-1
TGCGCCAGCAGCGCCGGGACAGCGAACACTGAAGCTTTCTTT
CASSAGTANTEAFF
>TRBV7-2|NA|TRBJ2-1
TGTGCCAGCAGTCCAAATGGCAATGAGCAGTTCTTC
CASSPNGNEQFF
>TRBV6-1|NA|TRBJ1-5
TGTGCCAGCGCAGACGGGGCTCAGCCCCAGCATTTT
CASADGAQPQHF
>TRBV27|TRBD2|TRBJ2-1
TGTGCCAGCAGTTTATCGGGCGGGGGGGCCAGAAATGAGCAGTTCTTC
CASSLSGGGARNEQFF